Listed below are T cell receptor beta chains from one sample, sequenced in a study of blood T cells in healthy people across ages. TCRdb reanalysed the 5' RACE reads using MiXCR and keeps one entry per CDR3 protein. The repertoire includes 650,000 to 1,000,000 distinct CDR3 sequences, roughly 40% of them detected once, and 10% to 15% sits in the top ten. Sequencing input: blood. Receptors were obtained from a young man in good health. Each CDR3 is given with its conserved first and last residue. The order of the fields is D gene, J gene, V gene, clone size, CDR3 DNA, CDR3 protein. D genes are given only for firm matches. Not all rows give a size; the values are once, few, many and, for expanded clones, a class.

D: -
J: TRBJ2-3
V: TRBV25-1
size: -
DNA: TGTGCCAGCAGTGAATTGGTGGACACAGATACGCAGTATTTT
CDR3: CASSELVDTDTQYF

D: -
J: TRBJ2-2
V: TRBV13
size: once
DNA: TGTGCCAGCAGCTTAGGGACTTCGAACACCGGGGAGCTGTTTTTT
CDR3: CASSLGTSNTGELFF

D: -
J: TRBJ2-1
V: TRBV7-2
size: -
DNA: TGTGCCAGCAGCTTGCAGCGGCCTGAGCAGTTCTTC
CDR3: CASSLQRPEQFF

D: TRBD1
J: TRBJ2-7
V: TRBV2
size: many
DNA: TGTGCCAGCAAAGAGGACAGGGTTGTTGCAGGCGAGCAGTACTTC
CDR3: CASKEDRVVAGEQYF

D: TRBD2
J: TRBJ2-1
V: TRBV10-2
size: few
DNA: TGCGCCAGCAGTGGCCCCATGACTAGCGGGGGGGCCTTCCACAATGAGCAGTTCTTC
CDR3: CASSGPMTSGGAFHNEQFF

D: -
J: TRBJ1-1
V: TRBV15
size: -
DNA: TGTGCCACCAGCATTTCAAGGAACACTGAAGCTTTCTTT
CDR3: CATSISRNTEAFF

D: -
J: TRBJ2-3
V: TRBV6-6
size: many
DNA: TGTGCCAGCAGACCCGGGGAGGATACGCAGTATTTT
CDR3: CASRPGEDTQYF

D: -
J: TRBJ1-2
V: TRBV6-5
size: -
DNA: TGTGCCAGCAGTAGGGAACAGGGATCTTGGACCTATGGCTACACCTTC
CDR3: CASSREQGSWTYGYTF

D: -
J: TRBJ1-1
V: TRBV7-6
size: few
DNA: TGTGCCAGCAGCTTGGGGGAGATGAACACTGAAGCTTTCTTT
CDR3: CASSLGEMNTEAFF

D: -
J: TRBJ1-2
V: TRBV7-2
size: -
DNA: TGTGCGATACAGCGTGGTCGGGGTGAGGGCTACACCTTC
CDR3: CAIQRGRGEGYTF

D: -
J: TRBJ1-1
V: TRBV5-1
size: -
DNA: TGCGCCAGCCCTTTCACTGAAGCTTTCTTT
CDR3: CASPFTEAFF

D: -
J: TRBJ1-1
V: TRBV18
size: -
DNA: TGTGCCAGCTCACCGCAGGTCCCAGGGGCCGGCACTGAAGCTTTCTTT
CDR3: CASSPQVPGAGTEAFF

D: TRBD1
J: TRBJ2-5
V: TRBV5-1
size: few
DNA: TGCGCCAGCAGCTTTGGACAGGGTGGGAATGAGCAGTACTTC
CDR3: CASSFGQGGNEQYF

D: -
J: TRBJ2-7
V: TRBV10-2
size: few
DNA: TGCGCCAGCAGTGAGTCGCCCGGGAGTCTTTACGAGCAGTACTTC
CDR3: CASSESPGSLYEQYF

D: -
J: TRBJ1-1
V: TRBV7-9
size: few
DNA: TGTGCCAGCAGCTTTGGGTTTACTGAAGCTTTCTTT
CDR3: CASSFGFTEAFF

D: TRBD1
J: TRBJ1-6
V: TRBV4-1
size: -
DNA: TGCGCCAGCAGCCAAGCCCGACAGGGGAATTCACCCCTCCACTTT
CDR3: CASSQARQGNSPLHF

D: -
J: TRBJ2-1
V: TRBV30
size: -
DNA: TGTGCCTGGAGTGTGCTGGGGCCCCGGCCCTGGCAGTTCTTC
CDR3: CAWSVLGPRPWQFF

D: -
J: TRBJ1-1
V: TRBV6-5
size: many
DNA: TGTGCCAGCAGCCGGGACACGTTTGAAGCTTTCTTT
CDR3: CASSRDTFEAFF

D: -
J: TRBJ2-3
V: TRBV7-2
size: few
DNA: TGTGCCAGCGGGGTTGATTCTAGCACAGATACGCAGTATTTT
CDR3: CASGVDSSTDTQYF

D: -
J: TRBJ2-4
V: TRBV6-2/TRBV6-3
size: few
DNA: TGTGCCAGCAGCCTATCGGGATTAGCCAAAAACATTCAGTACTTC
CDR3: CASSLSGLAKNIQYF

D: -
J: TRBJ1-1
V: TRBV9
size: once
DNA: TGTGCCAGCAGCGTAGATCTGGGAGGGGCGAACACTGAAGCTTTCTTT
CDR3: CASSVDLGGANTEAFF

D: -
J: TRBJ1-1
V: TRBV20-1
size: -
DNA: TGCAGTGCTAGAGATCTCGGACGAACTGAAGCTTTCTTT
CDR3: CSARDLGRTEAFF

D: -
J: TRBJ2-5
V: TRBV10-3
size: many
DNA: TGTGCCATCAAGGGCACCGAACTCCAAGAGACCCAGTACTTC
CDR3: CAIKGTELQETQYF

D: -
J: TRBJ1-2
V: TRBV12-3/TRBV12-4
size: few
DNA: TGTGCCAGCAGTTTAGTGCCGGTTTTCTACGGCTACACCTTC
CDR3: CASSLVPVFYGYTF

D: -
J: TRBJ2-1
V: TRBV12-3/TRBV12-4
size: -
DNA: TGTACCAGCAGGCGGGACGGATCCAATGAGCAGTTCTTC
CDR3: CTSRRDGSNEQFF

D: TRBD2
J: TRBJ2-7
V: TRBV29-1
size: few
DNA: TGCAGCGTTGAAGGGGGGACTTTGGCTAGCGGGGGGGCAACCTACAATGAGCAGTACTTC
CDR3: CSVEGGTLASGGATYNEQYF

D: TRBD1
J: TRBJ1-2
V: TRBV6-5
size: many
DNA: TGTGCCAGCAGTTACTCCAGGACAGGGAGTGACTACACCTTC
CDR3: CASSYSRTGSDYTF

D: -
J: TRBJ2-5
V: TRBV18
size: -
DNA: TGTGCCAGCTCGCCTCCTTTGGAAGAGACCCAGTACTTC
CDR3: CASSPPLEETQYF

D: TRBD2
J: TRBJ2-5
V: TRBV20-1
size: -
DNA: TGCAGTGCTAGCACCGGACTAGCGGGATCGACCCAGTACTTC
CDR3: CSASTGLAGSTQYF

D: TRBD1
J: TRBJ2-3
V: TRBV14
size: -
DNA: TGTGCCAGCAGCCACCGGGACAGGTTAGGCACAGATACGCAGTATTTT
CDR3: CASSHRDRLGTDTQYF

D: -
J: TRBJ1-1
V: TRBV6-1
size: -
DNA: TGTGCCAGCCGACAGATCACTGAAGCTTTCTTT
CDR3: CASRQITEAFF

D: -
J: TRBJ1-4
V: TRBV5-1
size: -
DNA: TGCGCCAGCAGCTTGAAGTCTGGGGTCGTGGATGAAAAACTGTTTTTT
CDR3: CASSLKSGVVDEKLFF

D: TRBD1
J: TRBJ1-2
V: TRBV20-1
size: -
DNA: TGCAGTGCAAACCCGGGACAGGGGGCTGGTAACTATGGCTACACCTTC
CDR3: CSANPGQGAGNYGYTF

D: -
J: TRBJ1-3
V: TRBV29-1
size: -
DNA: TGCAGCGGGATTAAGGGGAATGGAAACACCATATATTTT
CDR3: CSGIKGNGNTIYF

D: -
J: TRBJ1-5
V: TRBV7-2
size: few
DNA: TGTGCCAGCAGCTTTACAAGCAATCAGCCCCAGCATTTT
CDR3: CASSFTSNQPQHF

D: -
J: TRBJ2-5
V: TRBV2
size: few
DNA: TGTGCCAGCAGTGACCCGGGGCAAGAGACCCAGTACTTC
CDR3: CASSDPGQETQYF

D: -
J: TRBJ2-1
V: TRBV7-2
size: few
DNA: TGTGCCAGCAGCTTCGGGGGCTCAGGACGGTTCTTC
CDR3: CASSFGGSGRFF

D: -
J: TRBJ1-5
V: TRBV7-3
size: -
DNA: TGTGCCAGCAGCTTTGAGAGAAATCAGCCCCAGCATTTT
CDR3: CASSFERNQPQHF

D: -
J: TRBJ1-1
V: TRBV27
size: few
DNA: TGTGCCAGCACTTCCCTCGCTGCGGGGAACACTGAAGCTTTCTTT
CDR3: CASTSLAAGNTEAFF

D: -
J: TRBJ2-5
V: TRBV7-9
size: -
DNA: TGTGCCAGCAGCCACGTGGGGGGCGAGACCCAGTACTTC
CDR3: CASSHVGGETQYF

D: -
J: TRBJ1-2
V: TRBV27
size: -
DNA: TGTGCCAGCAGTTCCAACGCCGGGCTCCTCGGCTACACCTTC
CDR3: CASSSNAGLLGYTF

D: TRBD1
J: TRBJ1-4
V: TRBV25-1
size: -
DNA: TGTGCCAGCAGTGAAAACTTGGGACAGGGGAATGAAAAACTGTTTTTT
CDR3: CASSENLGQGNEKLFF

D: TRBD2
J: TRBJ2-7
V: TRBV13
size: -
DNA: TGTGCCAGCAAAAGCGGGGGGGCGAATGAGCAGTACTTC
CDR3: CASKSGGANEQYF

D: -
J: TRBJ2-3
V: TRBV4-3
size: -
DNA: TGCGCCAGCAGCCAAGATCGGGGGGCGGGGTGGGGGGATACGCAGTATTTT
CDR3: CASSQDRGAGWGDTQYF

D: -
J: TRBJ2-7
V: TRBV21-1
size: -
DNA: TGTGCCAGCATACTTTGGTCCTACGAGCAGTACTTC
CDR3: CASILWSYEQYF

D: -
J: TRBJ2-1
V: TRBV9
size: many
DNA: TGTGCCAGCAGCGTAAGACCGAGTGGTGAGCAGTTCTTC
CDR3: CASSVRPSGEQFF

D: -
J: TRBJ2-3
V: TRBV6-2/TRBV6-3
size: -
DNA: TGTGCCAGCAGTTACCTCCCAGACAGTAGCACAGATACGCAGTATTTT
CDR3: CASSYLPDSSTDTQYF

D: TRBD1
J: TRBJ2-5
V: TRBV10-3
size: -
DNA: TGTGCCATCAGACAGGGGAATGGAGAGACCCAGTACTTC
CDR3: CAIRQGNGETQYF

D: -
J: TRBJ2-3
V: TRBV2
size: many
DNA: TGTGCCAGCAGCCAACTAGGCACAGATACGCAGTATTTT
CDR3: CASSQLGTDTQYF

D: TRBD1
J: TRBJ2-7
V: TRBV7-9
size: -
DNA: TGTGCCAGCAGCGCACGGGACAGGGGATCCTACGAGCAGTACTTC
CDR3: CASSARDRGSYEQYF

D: -
J: TRBJ2-1
V: TRBV6-1
size: many
DNA: TGTGCCAGCAGTGAAAGGTCGTACAATGAGCAGTTCTTC
CDR3: CASSERSYNEQFF

D: -
J: TRBJ2-1
V: TRBV7-2
size: -
DNA: TGTGCCGGCAGCTTAGACGCGGCCGACGCCTACAATGAGCAGTTCTTC
CDR3: CAGSLDAADAYNEQFF

D: -
J: TRBJ2-5
V: TRBV7-2
size: -
DNA: TGTGCCAGCAGCCGACAAGGACGGAATCAAGAGACCCAGTACTTC
CDR3: CASSRQGRNQETQYF

D: -
J: TRBJ1-1
V: TRBV10-2
size: -
DNA: TGCGCCAGCAGCCCTTCGTACAGCCTTGGGGTCACTGAAGCTTTCTTT
CDR3: CASSPSYSLGVTEAFF

D: TRBD1
J: TRBJ2-3
V: TRBV10-3
size: few
DNA: TGTGCCATCAGGCCGACAGGGAGCACAGATACGCAGTATTTT
CDR3: CAIRPTGSTDTQYF

D: -
J: TRBJ2-5
V: TRBV12-3/TRBV12-4
size: -
DNA: TGTGCCAGCAGTTTAACCGGGACGCGAGAGACCCAGTACTTC
CDR3: CASSLTGTRETQYF

D: TRBD2
J: TRBJ2-5
V: TRBV20-1
size: -
DNA: TGCAGTGCTAGTCGCAGCGGGGGGCCCCAAGAGACCCAGTACTTC
CDR3: CSASRSGGPQETQYF

D: TRBD1
J: TRBJ1-6
V: TRBV11-3
size: once
DNA: TGTGCCAGCAGCCACAGGGACAGTAACTCCTATAATTCACCCCTCCACTTT
CDR3: CASSHRDSNSYNSPLHF

D: -
J: TRBJ2-3
V: TRBV3-1
size: -
DNA: TGTGCCAGCAGCCAAGAATCCGGGTGGGCAGATACGCAGTATTTT
CDR3: CASSQESGWADTQYF